Below, 32 T cell receptor beta chains from the same sample are listed, as sequenced in a study of CD8+ T cells in alopecia areata. Reverse transcription of extracted RNA yielded cDNA, which provided the sequencing template. Data came from immunoSEQ multiplex PCR; TCRdb stores just in-frame clones and leaves some out. The repertoire consists of approximately 140,000 clones, with roughly 82% occurring once and the leading ten covering 25%. The treatment was: oral pan-JAK inhibitor, 5-10 mg twice daily. The sequences come from CD8+ T cells sorted from blood, collected at week 4, from a patient treated with tofacitinib. These TCRs come from a human donor with alopecia areata.

This chain uses TRBV5-6 with TRBJ1-6; D is unresolved. Germline CDR1 and CDR2: SGHDT and YYEEEE. With 1 base removed from V and 10 bases from J, the gap between germline ends came to 12 bases. This CDR3 spans 14 amino acids. CDR3 residues: CASSLKEFRSPLHF. DNA for the CDR3: TGTGCCAGCAGCTTGAAAGAGTTCAGGTCACCCCTCCACTTT.

V is TRBV10-3 and J is TRBJ2-7; D remains unclear. Trimming removed 4 bases from V and 5 bases from J, with 12 bases in between. This CDR3 region has 13 residues. The V gene's germline CDR1 is ENHRY and CDR2 SYGVKD. CDR3 in DNA: TGTGCCATCAGTGGTGGGCCTACGGACGAGCAGTACTTC. This translates into CAISGGPTDEQYF.

The CDR3 nucleotides read TGTGCCAGCAGCTTGGGACTGTACGAGCAGTACTTC. This sequence encodes CASSLGLYEQYF. The chain employs TRBV5-6 and TRBJ2-7; no reliable D call. The CDR3 loop spans 12 amino acids. V was trimmed by 0 bases and J by 4 bases, leaving 5 bases between them. Germline V gene data show CDR1 as SGHDT and CDR2 as YYEEEE. Based on the CDR3 plus reference TRBV5-6 and TRBJ2-7, the full variable domain is DAGVTQSPTHLIKTRGQQVTLRCSPKSGHDTVSWYQQALGQGPQFIFQYYEEEERQRGNFPDRFSGHQFPNYSSELNVNALLLGDSALYLCASSLGLYEQYFGPGTRLTVT.

V and J are TRBV27 and TRBJ2-5; unclear D gene. Trimming removed 0 bases from V and 3 bases from J, with 5 bases in between. CDR3 length: 13 residues. CDR1 and CDR2 from the germline V gene are MNHEY and SMNVEV (reference sequence). The CDR3 loop reads CASSLSWEETQYF. The CDR3 coding sequence is TGTGCCAGCAGTTTATCTTGGGAAGAGACCCAGTACTTC.

The chain's CDR3 is CASSLGDPGMGYEQYF. The DNA for the CDR3 is TGCGCCAGCAGCTTGGGGGATCCGGGCATGGGCTACGAGCAGTACTTC. This chain links TRBV5-1 with TRBJ2-7; D unclear. Germline lookup yields CDR1 SGHRS and CDR2 YFSETQ. V shed 0 bases and J shed 3 bases, with 16 bases lying between them. CDR3 length equals 16 residues.

For the CDR3, the DNA is TGTGCCATCAGCCAGAACGAAGCGGGGGGGACCCTGGGAGAGAGAGAGACCCAGTACTTC. Translated, it gives CAISQNEAGGTLGERETQYF. The chain combines TRBV10-3 with TRBJ2-5; 10 bases are a match to TRBD2. Per the germline V gene, CDR1 is ENHRY and CDR2 is SYGVKD. This CDR3 has 20 amino acids. V lost 6 bases to trimming and J lost 4 bases; unmatched junction nucleotides: 23.

This sequence joins TRBV6-5 and TRBJ2-1; D gene ambiguous. From germline, CDR1 is MNHEY and CDR2 SVGAGI. Trimming left V 4 bases short and J 0 bases short, with 7 bases between. The CDR3 spans 14 residues. The CDR3 sequence: CASSFQSSYNEQFF. CDR3 sequence (DNA): TGTGCCAGCAGTTTTCAGAGCTCCTACAATGAGCAGTTCTTC.

The CDR3 nucleotides read TGTGCCAGCAGCCACAACCGGGATAACCCTAGGGACGAGCAGTACTTC. It encodes CASSHNRDNPRDEQYF. This sequence joins TRBV4-2 and TRBJ2-7; TRBD2 is a possible D gene (5 bases). Germline V gives CDR1 LGHNA, CDR2 YNFKEQ. Trimming left V 3 bases short and J 5 bases short, with 20 bases between. The CDR3 is 16 residues long.

The rearrangement links TRBV4-2 to TRBJ1-1; TRBD1 agrees at 9 bases. J was trimmed by 4 bases and V by 2 bases; bases with no gene match: 5. CDR1 is LGHNA and CDR2 is YNFKEQ in the germline V gene. The CDR3 contains 15 residues. The CDR3 spells CASSQIQGAFTEAFF. The CDR3 DNA follows: TGTGCCAGCAGCCAAATACAGGGGGCTTTCACTGAAGCTTTCTTT.

The chain joins TRBV4-1 to TRBJ2-1, with TRBD2 identical over 10 bases. V was clipped by 2 bases and J by 5 bases; unmatched bases: 3. Germline CDR1 and CDR2: MGHRA and YSYEKL. This CDR3 has 15 amino acids. Written as DNA, the CDR3 is TGCGCCAGCAGCCAACTAGCGGGGGTTCACAATGAGCAGTTCTTC. Protein sequence: CASSQLAGVHNEQFF.

Ten or more counts support this clone. The chain recombines TRBV11-2 with TRBJ2-2; D not resolved. The V and J ends lost 0 bases and 8 bases respectively, with 7 bases between them. Germline V gene lookup returns CDR1 SGHAT and CDR2 FQNNGV. The CDR3 contains 13 residues. CDR3 loop: CASSLDFGGELFF. As DNA, the CDR3 is TGTGCCAGCAGCTTAGATTTCGGAGGGGAGCTGTTTTTT. Variable domain in full (rest from reference TRBV11-2 and TRBJ2-2): EAGVAQSPRYKIIEKRQSVAFWCNPISGHATLYWYQQILGQGPKLLIQFQNNGVVDDSQLPKDRFSAERLKGVDSTLKIQPAKLEDSAVYLCASSLDFGGELFFGEGSRLTVL.

The rearrangement uses TRBV29-1 and TRBJ1-1; D remains unclear. There are 15 residues in the CDR3. From germline, CDR1 is SQVTM and CDR2 ANQGSEA. V lost 0 bases, J lost 2 bases, and 13 bases lay in between. The CDR3 nucleotides read TGCAGCGTTGAAGATCGGAACTGGCGCAACACTGAAGCTTTCTTT. It codes for CSVEDRNWRNTEAFF.

CDR3 region: CASATSTDTQYF. The CDR3 DNA sequence: TGTGCCAGCGCGACTAGCACAGATACGCAGTATTTT. The chain is built from TRBV7-2 and TRBJ2-3; D unclear. The germline V and J ends were trimmed by 8 bases and 0 bases, with 6 bases remaining between them. The V gene's germline CDR1 is SGHTA and CDR2 FQGNSA. The CDR3 is 12 residues long.

J is TRBJ1-6 and V is TRBV5-6; no clear D gene. CDR1 is SGHDT, CDR2 YYEEEE, per germline. This CDR3 spans 13 amino acids. The V and J ends lost 3 bases and 10 bases respectively, with 11 bases between them. CDR3 DNA: TGTGCCAGCAGCTCTGCTTTGGTCTCACCCCTCCACTTT. Translation: CASSSALVSPLHF.

V usage is TRBV4-2 and J usage is TRBJ1-2; possible D gene TRBD1, 5 bases. Trimming stripped 2 bases from V and 3 bases from J, with 13 bases between. The CDR3 sequence is 15 residues long. Germline V gene data show CDR1 as LGHNA and CDR2 as YNFKEQ. The CDR3 DNA reads TGTGCCAGCAGCCAACCGCTCAGGGCGGACTATGGCTACACCTTC. Protein sequence: CASSQPLRADYGYTF.

The chain has TRBV27 and TRBJ2-1; 12 bases are shared with TRBD2. In germline, CDR1 is MNHEY, CDR2 SMNVEV (reference sequence). CDR3 size: 14 residues. J was trimmed by 8 bases and V by 5 bases; bases with no gene match: 4. The CDR3 sequence: CASSLTSGGYEQFF. The CDR3 bases are TGTGCCAGCAGTCTAACTAGCGGGGGGTATGAGCAGTTCTTC.

The chain has TRBV27 and TRBJ2-1; 9 nucleotides line up with TRBD2. Per the germline V gene, CDR1 is MNHEY and CDR2 is SMNVEV (reference sequence). V was pared by 6 bases and J by 4 bases, with 7 bases of the junction left unmatched. This CDR3 is 15 amino acids long. The CDR3 DNA reads as TGTGCCAGCAGGGGTAGCGGGGGCCCTTACAATGAGCAGTTCTTC. This encodes CASRGSGGPYNEQFF.

The chain combines TRBV6-4 with TRBJ2-2, with 8 bases that match TRBD2. CDR1 and CDR2 from the germline V gene are MRHNA and SNTAGT. The CDR3 extends over 15 amino acids. The V segment lost 2 bases and the J segment 3 bases; nucleotides outside the gene matches: 2. The CDR3 nucleotides read TGTGCCAGCAGTGACACGCGGGGGGACACCGGGGAGCTGTTTTTT. Translation gives CASSDTRGDTGELFF.

The chain carries TRBV25-1 and TRBJ2-3; tentatively, D is TRBD1 or TRBD2 (5 bases each). The CDR3 contains 17 residues. V was trimmed by 0 bases and J by 4 bases, leaving 17 bases between them. Germline-derived CDR1 and CDR2 are MGHDK and SYGVNS. The CDR3 DNA reads TGTGCCAGCAGTGAATATTTGGGGTTGGGGGAAGCAGATACGCAGTATTTT. Its protein is CASSEYLGLGEADTQYF.

The chain has TRBV6-5 and TRBJ2-5; TRBD1 matches 7 bases. CDR1 is MNHEY, CDR2 SVGAGI, per germline. This CDR3 is 14 amino acids long. V shed 6 bases, J shed 1 base, and the junction held 5 bases outside the gene matches. CDR3 coding DNA: TGTGCCAGCAGAACCTCAGGGGGCCAAGAGACCCAGTACTTC. As protein: CASRTSGGQETQYF.

The gene calls are TRBV10-2 and TRBJ2-7; no firm D call. The CDR3 loop spans 13 amino acids. Germline V CDR1 and CDR2: WSHSY, SAAADI. Trimming removed 2 bases at V and 6 bases at J, with 11 bases between. The CDR3 protein is CASSEGVGFEQYF. CDR3 DNA sequence: TGCGCCAGCAGTGAGGGGGTCGGCTTCGAGCAGTACTTC.

This clone was observed once. The genes are TRBV5-6 and TRBJ1-1; 10 bases are shared with TRBD1. V shed 3 bases and J 4 bases; nucleotides not matched to a gene: 6. The germline V gene encodes CDR1 SGHDT and CDR2 YYEEEE. This CDR3 has 15 amino acids. CDR3 in amino acids: CASSYGTGVATEAFF. The CDR3 bases are TGTGCCAGCAGCTACGGGACAGGGGTAGCCACTGAAGCTTTCTTT.

The chain uses TRBV7-6 and TRBJ2-7, with D unresolved. In germline, CDR1 is SGHVS, CDR2 FNYEAQ. The CDR3 totals 12 residues. The V end was cut by 2 bases, the J end by 5 bases, with 7 bases between. In DNA form, the CDR3 reads TGTGCCAGCAGCTTAAGTGTGGACGAGCAGTACTTC. Translating gives CASSLSVDEQYF.

The CDR3 nucleotides are TGTGCCAGCAGCTTAAGCGGCCGGGACCGGGAGACCCAGTACTTC. Amino acids: CASSLSGRDRETQYF. The V call is TRBV7-6, the J call TRBJ2-5; D could derive from TRBD1 or TRBD2 (5 bases each). Deletions cut 2 bases from V and 5 bases from J, with 15 bases between. The CDR3 loop spans 15 amino acids. Germline V CDR1 and CDR2: SGHVS, FNYEAQ.

This clone has a single count. The J gene is TRBJ1-1, the V gene TRBV5-6; no definite D call. The germline V gene encodes CDR1 SGHDT and CDR2 YYEEEE. V lost 0 bases and J 7 bases, leaving 7 bases between the germline ends. The CDR3 length is 12 residues. The CDR3 is CASSLGGNEAFF. For the CDR3, the DNA is TGTGCCAGCAGCTTGGGAGGAAATGAAGCTTTCTTT.

The chain employs TRBV4-3 and TRBJ2-7; TRBD2 agrees at 13 bases. V was clipped by 3 bases and J by 6 bases; unmatched bases: 5. The germline V gene has CDR1 LGHNA and CDR2 YSLEER. The CDR3 contains 15 residues. The CDR3 region is CASSHRLAGGREQYF. As DNA, the CDR3 is TGCGCCAGCAGCCACCGACTAGCGGGGGGACGCGAGCAGTACTTC.

This rearrangement joins TRBV25-1 to TRBJ2-1, with 8 nucleotides matching TRBD1. Trimming took 5 bases from V and 4 from J; bases not matched to a gene: 1. Germline loops: CDR1 MGHDK, CDR2 SYGVNS. The CDR3 is 13 residues long. CDR3 sequence: CASSWTGYNEQFF. In nucleotides, the CDR3 is TGTGCCAGCAGTTGGACAGGGTACAATGAGCAGTTCTTC.

This chain uses TRBV10-3 with TRBJ2-2, with D unclear. The germline V gene encodes CDR1 ENHRY and CDR2 SYGVKD. V shed 3 bases and J shed 2 bases, with 13 bases lying between them. This CDR3 is built from 16 residues. The CDR3 is CAISDAYPKNTGELFF. CDR3 coding DNA: TGTGCCATCAGTGATGCGTATCCTAAAAACACCGGGGAGCTGTTTTTT.

This clone was seen a single time. The rearrangement uses TRBV5-6 and TRBJ2-3; D is perhaps TRBD1 (5 bases). V lost 1 base and J 5 bases, leaving 5 bases between the germline ends. This CDR3 has 12 amino acids. Germline assignment: CDR1 SGHDT and CDR2 YYEEEE. The CDR3 DNA reads as TGTGCCAGCAGCTTGCAGGGAGATACGCAGTATTTT. This gives the protein CASSLQGDTQYF.

The chain links TRBV6-9 to TRBJ2-1, with D unresolved. Germline assignment: CDR1 MNHGY and CDR2 SVAAGI. V was shortened by 5 bases and J by 3 bases, with 8 bases between the two germline ends. The CDR3 is 13 amino acids. DNA for the CDR3: TGTGCCAGCAGTCCTTTATACTACAATGAGCAGTTCTTC. This encodes CASSPLYYNEQFF.

A note on this clone: A junction boundary mismatches the germline segment, possibly from a read error. The rearrangement joins TRBV7-7 to TRBJ2-3; D is possibly TRBD1 (5 bases). The CDR3 extends over 13 amino acids. Germline V lookup: CDR1 SSHAT, CDR2 FNYEAQ (reference sequence). CDR3 sequence (DNA): TGTGCTAGCAGCCCAGGGCGCACAGATACGCAGTATTTT. As protein: CASSPGRTDTQYF.

The gene calls are TRBV4-3 and TRBJ1-6, with unresolved D. Trimming removed 1 base from V and 9 bases from J, with 13 bases in between. The CDR3 runs to 15 residues. From germline, CDR1 is LGHNA and CDR2 YSLEER. The CDR3 loop reads CASSQVGPRGSPLHF. The CDR3 DNA follows: TGCGCCAGCAGCCAAGTAGGGCCCCGCGGTTCACCCCTCCACTTT.